This TCR beta chain was identified in a study of T cell responses to AZD1222 COVID-19 vaccine. Study results and caveats: Nearly half of spike-specific TCRs reportedly go after variant regions that carry no mutations. Donors skewed white British and female; clonal diversity was possibly underestimated. Recipients of AZD1222 seropositive at baseline numbered only 5 or 6.

As concerns this clone: Antigen unknown.

Assay: immunoSEQ multiplex PCR; the TCRdb copy retains only in-frame clones and omits some. In the table there are fewer than 200,000 clones, about 86% of which are singletons. Germline values: CDR1 SGHTA, CDR2 FQGNSA. The CDR3 is 15 residues long. V was clipped by 0 bases and J by 0 bases, with 6 bases between them. The TCR comes from an adult who received the AZD1222 COVID-19 vaccine. Sequenced here: peripheral blood, sampled 28 days after the second AZD1222 dose. This sequence joins TRBV7-2 and TRBJ1-3; D is ambiguous. The CDR3 nucleotides read TGTGCCAGCAGCTTAGCGCCAGGCTCTGGAAACACCATATATTTT. This translates into CASSLAPGSGNTIYF.